This record looks at one TCR beta chain sequence and its context. Its specificity is unknown. Thawed unstimulated PBMCs were FACS-sorted by CD3, CD4 and CD8 into two populations. This sample was taken from a study of T cell clones after liver transplantation. Looking at the study overall: Graft-donor-reactive sequences were compared with third-party-reactive TCRbeta sequences from pre-transplant mixed lymphocyte reactions.

Repertoires were generated with immunoSEQ multiplex PCR, while TCRdb's copy carries only in-frame clones and drops some. The repertoire holds some 70,000 clones, with about 80% as singletons. After removal of 1 base from V and 6 bases from J, the junction contained 9 bases not matched to a gene. Looked up from germline, CDR1 is SGHTA and CDR2 is FQGNSA. This CDR3 has 16 residues. Findings and caveats of the study: Compared with third party-reactive sequences, donor-reactive ones declined more, independent of withdrawal success. Post-transplant, graft-donor-reactive CD4 TCRbeta sequences in blood dropped significantly in 5 of 8 subjects.

The TCR comes from a human donor who received a liver transplant. The specimen comprised CD4+ T cells from blood, sampled before liver transplant. This chain uses TRBV7-2 with TRBJ2-7; 10 bases map to TRBD2. The CDR3 protein is CASSLVGASGRGEQYF. Written as DNA, the CDR3 is TGTGCCAGCAGCTTAGTCGGCGCTAGCGGGAGAGGCGAGCAGTACTTC.